What follows is one T cell receptor (beta chain) and its context. In the original workflow: Amplification of reference gene primers was used by the study to estimate nucleated cell counts. Only in-frame clones appear in the TCRdb table, and some are missing; sequencing was by immunoSEQ multiplex PCR. V and J calls and clone size follow that table, whereas D and trimming were derived from the DNA. The sample lists 330,000 or so clones, roughly 86% seen once, with approximately 9.3% in the top ten. This record comes from a study of blood T cell repertoires in COVID-19. The overall study: The study drew acute and convalescent COVID-19 samples from the United States, Italy and Spain. The cDNA or gDNA used as material had been derived from T cells, B-cell-depleted T cells, or PBMCs.

Patients from Seattle were sampled longitudinally, starting during active infection. The sample comprised peripheral blood. The receptor was derived from a man aged 25-40 years with COVID-19, enrolled during active disease.

The CDR3 reads CASIPEPGQRTYGYTF. As DNA, the CDR3 is TGTGCCAGCATTCCCGAACCGGGACAGCGGACTTATGGCTACACCTTC. The gene calls are TRBV28 and TRBJ1-2; 7 bases align to TRBD1. Unmatched junction bases numbered 16, after V lost 7 bases and J lost 5 bases. This CDR3 spans 16 amino acids. Per germline, CDR1 MDHEN and CDR2 SYDVKM.